The 19 T cell receptor beta chains given below trace back to one sample, sequenced in a study of blood T cell repertoires in COVID-19. TCRdb keeps only in-frame clones here, not all; method: immunoSEQ multiplex PCR. The sample yields about 71,000 clones, around 80% seen once. Sequences were obtained from peripheral blood. The receptor source for this set is a woman at least 80 years old with active or convalescent COVID-19.

J is TRBJ1-1 and V is TRBV12-3 or TRBV12-4; D is unclear. The CDR3 totals 13 residues. V lost 5 bases and J 1 base, leaving 8 bases between the germline ends. The CDR3 DNA follows: TGTGCCAGCAGTCGGGGTCGGAACACTGAAGCTTTCTTT. Residues: CASSRGRNTEAFF.

There are a few counts of this clone. The chain couples TRBV3-1 (or the pseudogene TRBV3-2) to TRBJ1-2; 9 bases are a match to TRBD1. The CDR3 extends over 14 amino acids. V lost 4 bases, J lost 6 bases, and 6 bases stayed unmatched. Germline CDR1 LGHDT, CDR2 YNNKEL (reference sequence). The CDR3 spells CASSRLTGGDGYTF. CDR3 DNA: TGTGCCAGCAGCCGCCTCACAGGGGGCGATGGCTACACCTTC.

The chain carries TRBV20-1 and TRBJ1-1; 7 bases are shared with TRBD1. From germline, CDR1 is DFQATT and CDR2 SNEGSKA (reference sequence). The junction had 1 base not matched to a gene; V was cut back by 5 bases and J by 4 bases. There are 11 residues in the CDR3. Here the CDR3 DNA reads TGCAGTGCTGACAGGGCCACTGAAGCTTTCTTT. This gives the protein CSADRATEAFF.

The CDR3 DNA reads as TGTGCCAGCAGTCTCAGGGGGCGGAGGGCCCAGTACTTC. Protein: CASSLRGRRAQYF. V and J are TRBV6-2 or TRBV6-3 and TRBJ2-5; 8 bases agree with TRBD1. The V and J ends lost 5 bases and 9 bases, in that order; junction bases with no gene match: 8. CDR3 length equals 13 residues. Looked up from germline, CDR1 is MNHEY and CDR2 is SVGEGT.

V gene TRBV7-9 combines with J gene TRBJ1-4; D might be TRBD1 (6 bases). Trimming removed 5 bases at V and 9 bases at J, with 16 bases between. The CDR3 has 14 amino acids. CDR1 is SEHNR, CDR2 FQNEAQ, per germline (reference sequence). The DNA of the CDR3 is TGTGCCAGCAGCGGTTTGGGGGCAGGGAAAAAACTGTTTTTT. It is translated as CASSGLGAGKKLFF.

CDR3 protein: CASSSGTLDGYTF. The CDR3 DNA is TGTGCCAGCAGCTCCGGGACTCTGGATGGCTACACCTTC. The chain joins TRBV7-2 to TRBJ1-2; tentative D call: TRBD1 (5 bases). CDR1 is SGHTA and CDR2 is FQGNSA in the germline V gene. This CDR3 has 13 amino acids. V shed 4 bases and J shed 6 bases, with 12 bases lying between them.

This sequence joins TRBV3-1 (or the pseudogene TRBV3-2) and TRBJ2-3; 9 nucleotides line up with TRBD2. V was pared by 7 bases and J by 5 bases, with 7 bases of the junction left unmatched. The length of the CDR3 is 14 residues. Germline V gene lookup returns CDR1 LGHDT and CDR2 YNNKEL (reference sequence). CDR3: CASTGAGGIDTQYF. The CDR3 DNA follows: TGTGCCAGCACCGGGGCGGGGGGGATAGATACGCAGTATTTT.

The gene calls are TRBV5-6 and TRBJ2-7; D remains ambiguous. V dropped 4 bases and J dropped 2 bases, with 19 bases sitting between them. In germline, CDR1 is SGHDT, CDR2 YYEEEE. The CDR3 length is 16 residues. The CDR3 loop reads CASSQKELRLAYEQYF. In DNA, the CDR3 is TGTGCCAGCAGCCAAAAGGAACTGCGGCTAGCCTACGAGCAGTACTTC.

The DNA for the CDR3 is TGTGCCAGCAGCGTTGGGGGACTAGCGGGGGTAGAGACCCAGTACTTC. Translated: CASSVGGLAGVETQYF. The genes are TRBV7-2 and TRBJ2-5; TRBD2 matches at 14 bases. V lost 5 bases, J lost 4 bases, and 6 bases stayed unmatched. The CDR3 sequence is 16 residues long. Germline V gene sequence: CDR1 SGHTA, CDR2 FQGNSA.

The chain carries TRBV3-1 (or the pseudogene TRBV3-2) and TRBJ2-3, with 7 positions matching TRBD1. The CDR3 length is 16 residues. With V trimmed by 4 bases and J by 0 bases, 7 bases remained unmatched. The germline V gene encodes CDR1 LGHDT and CDR2 YNNKEL (reference sequence). This chain's CDR3 is CASSRVTGASTDTQYF. The CDR3 DNA reads TGTGCCAGCAGCCGCGTTACAGGGGCCAGCACAGATACGCAGTATTTT.

This clone has just a few counts. The V and J genes are TRBV4-3 and TRBJ1-3; D ambiguous. This CDR3 has 16 amino acids. Germline V gene lookup returns CDR1 LGHNA and CDR2 YSLEER. V lost 0 bases, J lost 4 bases, and 13 bases lay in between. In DNA form, the CDR3 reads TGCGCCAGCAGCCAAGAAACGGGGTCAGGAGGAAACACCATATATTTT. Translated: CASSQETGSGGNTIYF.

CDR3 amino acids: CASSLGIENTEAFF. The DNA for the CDR3 is TGCGCCAGCAGCTTGGGAATAGAGAACACTGAAGCTTTCTTT. The chain combines TRBV5-1 with TRBJ1-1; no reliable D call. CDR3 length: 14 amino acids. Trimming took off 0 bases at V and 1 base at J, with 7 bases between the two ends. Looked up from germline, CDR1 is SGHRS and CDR2 is YFSETQ. The variable domain in full, with the rest retrieved from reference TRBV5-1 and TRBJ1-1, is KAGVTQTPRYLIKTRGQQVTLSCSPISGHRSVSWYQQTPGQGLQFLFEYFSETQRNKGNFPGRFSGRQFSNSRSEMNVSTLELGDSALYLCASSLGIENTEAFFGQGTRLTVV.

This sequence joins TRBV6-1 and TRBJ2-4, with 10 bases that match TRBD1. V shed 1 base and J 1 base; nucleotides not matched to a gene: 10. Germline CDR1 and CDR2: MNHNS and SASEGT. CDR3 length: 19 amino acids. For the CDR3, the DNA is TGTGCCAGCAGTGAAGTGGCGACAGGGGGCAAGGAGGCCAAAAACATTCAGTACTTC. Protein: CASSEVATGGKEAKNIQYF.

Concerning this clone itself: One junction end does not reproduce the germline sequence, and a read error may be involved. CDR3 bases: TGCGCCCGCAGCCGAGGGGGGACAGGACAGTACGAGCAGTACTTC. Its protein is CARSRGGTGQYEQYF. The chain couples TRBV10-1 to TRBJ2-7; 8 bases are shared with TRBD1. CDR3 length: 15 amino acids. Germline CDR1 WNHNN, CDR2 SYGVQD (reference sequence).

This chain joins TRBV11-2 and TRBJ1-1, with D maybe TRBD1 (5 bases). Between the trimmed V and J ends, which lost 3 bases and 10 bases, there was a span of 18 bases. There are 14 residues in the CDR3. The germline V gene encodes CDR1 SGHAT and CDR2 FQNNGV. CDR3 protein: CASSFSSGIGGAFF. CDR3 DNA sequence: TGTGCCAGCAGCTTTAGCTCAGGGATCGGGGGAGCTTTCTTT.

The rearrangement uses TRBV3-1 (or the pseudogene TRBV3-2) and TRBJ2-5, with 7 bases aligning to TRBD2. The ends lost 4 bases at V and 5 bases at J; junction bases unmatched: 7. CDR1 and CDR2 from the germline V gene are LGHDT and YNNKEL (reference sequence). The CDR3 sequence is 14 residues long. As DNA, the CDR3 is TGTGCCAGCAGCCGCAGCGGGGACGAGGAGACCCAGTACTTC. Residues: CASSRSGDEETQYF.

The chain uses TRBV19 and TRBJ2-2; D is possibly TRBD2 (6 bases). Trimming shortened V by 7 bases and J by 3 bases, and 9 bases separated the two germline ends. Per germline, CDR1 LNHDA and CDR2 SQIVND (reference sequence). This CDR3 has 13 amino acids. In DNA, the CDR3 is TGTGCCAGTATTGGAGGGGACACCGGGGAGCTGTTTTTT. This gives the protein CASIGGDTGELFF.

This clone occurred a few times. This chain uses TRBV5-8 with TRBJ2-7, with D possibly being TRBD2 (7 bases). Between the trimmed V and J ends, which lost 6 bases and 1 base, there was a span of 14 bases. The CDR3 sequence is 14 residues long. CDR1 and CDR2 (germline): SGHTS, YDEGEE. The CDR3 is CASTPGGTSYEQYF. CDR3 bases: TGTGCCAGCACCCCCGGGGGGACATCCTACGAGCAGTACTTC.

This clone showed up just once. This may be a read error: a much more frequent sequence differs by one nucleotide. This CDR3 is also generated by other DNA sequences in the sample. The J gene is TRBJ2-5, the V gene TRBV6-5, with 7 nucleotides matching TRBD2. CDR3 size: 13 residues. Unmatched junction bases numbered 2, after V lost 4 bases and J lost 3 bases. CDR1 is MNHEY and CDR2 is SVGAGI in the germline V gene. The chain's CDR3 is CASSWGGEETQYF. The CDR3 bases are TGTGCCAGCAGTTGGGGGGGGGAAGAGACCCAGTACTTC.